This T cell receptor (beta chain) was observed in a study of STAT3 mutations in large granular lymphocyte leukemia. General observations from the study: Every T-cell large granular lymphocyte leukemia patient had at least one immunodominant TCR beta clonotype.

Measured with immunoSEQ multiplex PCR; TCRdb has only the in-frame clones, and not every one. Of roughly 14,000 clones in the sample, 85% to 95% were seen once. A note on this clone: Its antigen is currently unknown.

CDR1 and CDR2 (germline): SGHRS, YFSETQ. CDR3 length: 14 residues. Unmatched junction bases numbered 3, after V lost 4 bases and J lost 0 bases. What was sequenced was peripheral blood mononuclear cells. V is TRBV5-1 and J is TRBJ1-2; 7 bases are a match to TRBD1. The receptor was derived from a woman between 50 and 59 years old with T-cell large granular lymphocyte leukemia. Some clones in this sample may be carry-over from other donors' samples. The CDR3, as DNA: TGCGCCAGCAGCCTCGGGACAGCTAACTATGGCTACACCTTC. It codes for CASSLGTANYGYTF.